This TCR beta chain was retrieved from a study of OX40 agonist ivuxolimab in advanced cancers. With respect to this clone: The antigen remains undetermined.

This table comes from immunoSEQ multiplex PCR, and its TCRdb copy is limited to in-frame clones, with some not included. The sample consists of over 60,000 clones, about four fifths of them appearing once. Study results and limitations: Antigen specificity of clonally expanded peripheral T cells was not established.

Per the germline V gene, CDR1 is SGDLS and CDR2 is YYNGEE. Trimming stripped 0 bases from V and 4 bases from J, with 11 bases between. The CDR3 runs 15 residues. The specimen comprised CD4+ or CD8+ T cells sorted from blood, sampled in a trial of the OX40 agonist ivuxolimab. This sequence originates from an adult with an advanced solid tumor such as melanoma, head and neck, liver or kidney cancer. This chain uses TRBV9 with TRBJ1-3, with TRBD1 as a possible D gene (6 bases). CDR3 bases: TGTGCCAGCAGCGTAGAAGGGGGTTCAGGAAACACCATATATTTT. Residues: CASSVEGGSGNTIYF.